This TCR beta chain was identified in a study of blood T cell repertoires in COVID-19. Overall study context: T cells, B-cell-depleted T cells, or PBMCs supplied cDNA or gDNA.

Authors' data handling: Quantification of nucleated cells was approximated via reference gene primer amplification. The assay was immunoSEQ multiplex PCR, and TCRdb's table has in-frame clones only and misses some. Clone size and V and J calls were adopted from that table, with D and trimming inferred from the DNA. The sample has 55,000 or so clones; about 80% are singletons. Patients from Seattle were sampled longitudinally, starting during active infection. V lost 7 bases and J lost 3, with 18 bases in between. The CDR3 has 15 residues. Germline V lookup: CDR1 SGHDT, CDR2 YYEEEE. Sequenced material: peripheral blood. The chain is built from TRBV5-6 and TRBJ2-3, with D perhaps TRBD1 (5 bases). This sequence was found in a man aged 25-45 years with COVID-19, enrolled during active disease. CDR3 in amino acids: CASGRGTLKTDTQYF. The CDR3 nucleotides read TGTGCCAGCGGTAGGGGCACACTAAAAACAGATACGCAGTATTTT.